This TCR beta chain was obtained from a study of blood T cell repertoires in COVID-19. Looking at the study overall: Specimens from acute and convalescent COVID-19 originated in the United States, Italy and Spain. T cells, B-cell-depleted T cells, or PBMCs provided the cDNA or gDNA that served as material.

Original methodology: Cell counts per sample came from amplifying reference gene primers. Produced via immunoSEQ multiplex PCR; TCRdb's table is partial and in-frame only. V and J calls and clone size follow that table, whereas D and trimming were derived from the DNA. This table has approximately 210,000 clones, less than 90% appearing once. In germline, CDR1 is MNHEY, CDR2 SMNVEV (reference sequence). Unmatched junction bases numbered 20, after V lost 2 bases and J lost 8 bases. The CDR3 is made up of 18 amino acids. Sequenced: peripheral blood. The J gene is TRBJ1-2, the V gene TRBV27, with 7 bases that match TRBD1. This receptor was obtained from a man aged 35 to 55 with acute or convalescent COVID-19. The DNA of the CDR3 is TGTGCCAGCAGTTTACGCGTCGGGTCGGCAGGGGGATTGGGGGGCTACACCTTC. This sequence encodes CASSLRVGSAGGLGGYTF.